Reported below is one T cell receptor beta chain. The antigen is undetermined. This sample was included in a study of shared clonotypes between healthy human individuals. Study-wide results and limits: Relative to memory subsets, naive subsets generally showed larger estimated richness.

V dropped 10 bases and J dropped 3; count of bases not matched to a gene: 5. This CDR3 comprises 12 residues. CDR1 and CDR2 from the germline V gene are SNHLY and FYNNEI. The assay was immunoSEQ multiplex PCR, and TCRdb's table has in-frame clones only and misses some. The table has about 1.5 million clones, 95% to 99% seen once; the top ten hold roughly 0.45%. The chain links TRBV2 to TRBJ2-5; 7 nucleotides line up with TRBD2. The TCR was taken from a man aged 25 to 40 in good health. Sequencing used naive CD4+ T cells sorted from blood. Subset noted: CD45RA+ positively selected. The CDR3 loop is CATSLAEETQYF. DNA for the CDR3: TGTGCCACCTCCCTAGCGGAAGAGACCCAGTACTTC.